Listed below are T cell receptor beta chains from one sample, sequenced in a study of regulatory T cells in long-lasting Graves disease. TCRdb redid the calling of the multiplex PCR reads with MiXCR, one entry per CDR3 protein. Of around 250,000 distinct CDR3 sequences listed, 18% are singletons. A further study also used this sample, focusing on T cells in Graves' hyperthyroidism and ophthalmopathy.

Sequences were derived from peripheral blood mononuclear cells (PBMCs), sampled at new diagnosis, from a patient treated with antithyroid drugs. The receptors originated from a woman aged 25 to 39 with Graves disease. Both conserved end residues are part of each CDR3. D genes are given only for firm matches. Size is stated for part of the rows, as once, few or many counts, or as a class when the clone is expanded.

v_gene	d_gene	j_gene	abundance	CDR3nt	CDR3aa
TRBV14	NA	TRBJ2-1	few	TGTGCCAGCAGCCTTCCAGGGTGGAATGAGCAGTTCTTC	CASSLPGWNEQFF
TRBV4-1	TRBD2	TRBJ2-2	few	TGCGCCAGCAGCCAACTAGCGGGGGCCAGGGGGGAGCTGTTTTTT	CASSQLAGARGELFF
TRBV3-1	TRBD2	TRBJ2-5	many	TGTGCCAGCAGCCAAGATATGTGGCTAGCGGGGGTAGAACAAGAGACCCAGTACTTC	CASSQDMWLAGVEQETQYF
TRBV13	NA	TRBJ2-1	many	TGTGCCAGCAGCTACCCCCTCACGCGGGGAAATGAGCAGTTCTTC	CASSYPLTRGNEQFF
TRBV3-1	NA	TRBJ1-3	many	TGTGCCAGCAGCCAAGCGGTGGAAGGAAACACCATATATTTT	CASSQAVEGNTIYF
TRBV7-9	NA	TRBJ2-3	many	TGTGCCAGCAGCTTAAGGTCGCGGGGTAGCACAGATACGCAGTATTTT	CASSLRSRGSTDTQYF
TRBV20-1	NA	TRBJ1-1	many	TGCAGGCCGGGGTCGGCCGGGATTAACATGAACACTGAAGCTTTCTTT	CRPGSAGINMNTEAFF
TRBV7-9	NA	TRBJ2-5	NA	TGTGCCAGCCAGCAGAGCGCGACATACCAAGAGACCCAGTACTTC	CASQQSATYQETQYF
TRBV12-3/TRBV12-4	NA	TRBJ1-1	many	TGTGCCAGCAGTTTACGCGGGCGTAGGTCGTTGAACACTGAAGCTTTCTTT	CASSLRGRRSLNTEAFF
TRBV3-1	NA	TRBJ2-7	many	TGTGCCAGCAGCCAAGCAGGGATTTTATACGAGCAGTACTTC	CASSQAGILYEQYF
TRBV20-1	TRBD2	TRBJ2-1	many	TGCAGTGCTAGAGATCGAGGCGGGGGGGCCCACAATGAGCAGTTCTTC	CSARDRGGGAHNEQFF
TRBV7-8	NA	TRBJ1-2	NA	TGTGCCAGCAGCTTAAGGGCGGGGGGAAATGAACCCACCTTC	CASSLRAGGNEPTF
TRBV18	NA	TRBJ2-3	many	TGTGCCAGCAGCCCAGGATCCACAGATACGCAGTATTTT	CASSPGSTDTQYF
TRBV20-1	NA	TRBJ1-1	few	TGCAGTGCACCCCGGGGGAACACTGAAGCTTTCTTT	CSAPRGNTEAFF
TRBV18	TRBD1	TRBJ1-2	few	TGTGCCAGCTCGCTAAACCAGGGGACAGCAGCTAACTATGGCTACACCTTC	CASSLNQGTAANYGYTF
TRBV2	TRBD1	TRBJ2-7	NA	TGTGCCAGCAGTGATGGGCAGGGGGCCGATCCCGCCTACGAGCAGTACTTC	CASSDGQGADPAYEQYF
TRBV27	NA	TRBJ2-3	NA	TGTGCCAGCAGACTAAAGGCCCAGGGCAGCACAGATACGCAGTATTTT	CASRLKAQGSTDTQYF
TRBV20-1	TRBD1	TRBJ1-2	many	TGCAGTGCTAGAGACAGGGGGCTTGATGGCTACACCTTC	CSARDRGLDGYTF
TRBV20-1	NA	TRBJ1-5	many	TGCAGTGCCCCCCTTGGAGGGCAGCATTTT	CSAPLGGQHF
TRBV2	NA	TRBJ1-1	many	TGTGCCAGCAGAGGGTTGGAAGCAATGAACACTGAAGCTTTCTTT	CASRGLEAMNTEAFF
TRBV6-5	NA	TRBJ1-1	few	TGTGCCAGCAGTTACTCATCCAGGGAGGGAGCTTTCTTT	CASSYSSREGAFF
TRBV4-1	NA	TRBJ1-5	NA	TGCGCCAGCAGCCAAGGTCAGGGAGAACGGGGCAATCAGCCCCAGCATTTT	CASSQGQGERGNQPQHF
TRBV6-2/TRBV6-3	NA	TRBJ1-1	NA	TGTGCCAGCAGTCCTCAGCTTGGGAACACTGAAGCTTTCTTT	CASSPQLGNTEAFF
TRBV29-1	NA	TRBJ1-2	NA	TGCAGCGTTGGGGGAGGTGCACTCTATGGCTACACCTTC	CSVGGGALYGYTF
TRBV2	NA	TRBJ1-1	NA	TGTGCCAGCAGTCGAGATAGGCTTGTGGCTTTCTTT	CASSRDRLVAFF
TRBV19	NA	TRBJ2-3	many	TGTGCCAGTAGTATCTTCGGGCCGACAGATACGCAGTATTTT	CASSIFGPTDTQYF
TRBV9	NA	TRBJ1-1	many	TGTGCCAGCTCACGAGGGGACCTTCCGACTGAAGCTTTCTTT	CASSRGDLPTEAFF
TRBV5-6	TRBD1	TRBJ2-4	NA	TGTGCCAGCAGCTTGACAGGGGTGGAAAACATTCAGTACTTC	CASSLTGVENIQYF
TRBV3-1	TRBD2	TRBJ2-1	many	TGTGCCAGCAGCCACACTAGCGGGGGGCTTTGGCAGTTCTTC	CASSHTSGGLWQFF
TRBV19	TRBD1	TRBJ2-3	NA	TGTGCCAGTAGTACGCGGGACAGGGGCACAGATACGCAGTATTTT	CASSTRDRGTDTQYF
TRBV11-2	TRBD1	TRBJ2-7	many	TGTGCCAGCAGCTCCAACCGGGACAGCATATTCTACGAGCAGTACTTC	CASSSNRDSIFYEQYF
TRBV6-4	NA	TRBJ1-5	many	TGTGCCAGCCTGGGGGGGCGCATTAAGTGGGCTCAGCCCCAGCATTTT	CASLGGRIKWAQPQHF
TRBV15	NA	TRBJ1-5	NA	TGTGCCACCAGCAGAGCAAAAAATCAGCCCCAGCATTTT	CATSRAKNQPQHF
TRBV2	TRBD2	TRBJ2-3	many	TGTGCCAGCAGCGCTCCCACAACTAGCGGGGGGTTACTCACAGATACGCAGTATTTT	CASSAPTTSGGLLTDTQYF
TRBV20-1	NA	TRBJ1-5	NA	TGCAGTGCTAGTACGGCGGGAAAGGGTAGCAATCAGCCCCAGCATTTT	CSASTAGKGSNQPQHF
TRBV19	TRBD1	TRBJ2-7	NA	TGTGCCAGTAGCGACAGGGGCTACGAGCAGTACTTC	CASSDRGYEQYF
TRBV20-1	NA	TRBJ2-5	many	TGCAGTGCTAGTCGGCTAAAGGCCCATGGGGAGACCCAGTACTTC	CSASRLKAHGETQYF
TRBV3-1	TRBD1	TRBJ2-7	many	TGTGCCAGCAGCCAAGCCGGGACAGGCCCCTACGAGCAGTACTTC	CASSQAGTGPYEQYF
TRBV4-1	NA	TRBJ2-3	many	TGCGCCAGCAGCCTGTTCGGGACCGCGCTAATCACAGATACGCAGTATTTT	CASSLFGTALITDTQYF
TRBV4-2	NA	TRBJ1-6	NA	TGTGCCAGCAGCCCACCTGGAAATTCACCCCTCCACTTT	CASSPPGNSPLHF
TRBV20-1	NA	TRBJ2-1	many	TGCAGTGCTAGAGGGGCGGGGGCGACCGCCTACAATGAGCAGTTCTTC	CSARGAGATAYNEQFF
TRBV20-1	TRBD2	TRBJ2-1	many	TGCAGTGCTCTTCTAGCGGGGGGGCTCAGCTCCTACAATGAGCAGTTCTTC	CSALLAGGLSSYNEQFF
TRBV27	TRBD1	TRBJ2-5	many	TGTGCCAGCAGTTTCAGGGGGCAAGAGACCCAGTACTTC	CASSFRGQETQYF
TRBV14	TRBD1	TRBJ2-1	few	TGTGCCGGCAGCCTGAGCGGGACAGGGATCTACAATGAGCAGTTCTTC	CAGSLSGTGIYNEQFF
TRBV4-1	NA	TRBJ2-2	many	TGCGCCAGCAGGAACAGGAACACCGGGGAGCTGTTTTTT	CASRNRNTGELFF
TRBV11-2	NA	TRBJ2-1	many	TGTGCCAGCAGCTTAGCCGAACATGAGCAGTTCTTC	CASSLAEHEQFF
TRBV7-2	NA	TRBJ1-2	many	TGTGCCAGCAGCGTGAGGGGCGGCTCTGGGGGCTACACCTTC	CASSVRGGSGGYTF
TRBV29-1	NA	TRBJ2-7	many	TGCAGCGTTGAAGATCGCGGTGGAACCTACGAGCAGTACTTC	CSVEDRGGTYEQYF